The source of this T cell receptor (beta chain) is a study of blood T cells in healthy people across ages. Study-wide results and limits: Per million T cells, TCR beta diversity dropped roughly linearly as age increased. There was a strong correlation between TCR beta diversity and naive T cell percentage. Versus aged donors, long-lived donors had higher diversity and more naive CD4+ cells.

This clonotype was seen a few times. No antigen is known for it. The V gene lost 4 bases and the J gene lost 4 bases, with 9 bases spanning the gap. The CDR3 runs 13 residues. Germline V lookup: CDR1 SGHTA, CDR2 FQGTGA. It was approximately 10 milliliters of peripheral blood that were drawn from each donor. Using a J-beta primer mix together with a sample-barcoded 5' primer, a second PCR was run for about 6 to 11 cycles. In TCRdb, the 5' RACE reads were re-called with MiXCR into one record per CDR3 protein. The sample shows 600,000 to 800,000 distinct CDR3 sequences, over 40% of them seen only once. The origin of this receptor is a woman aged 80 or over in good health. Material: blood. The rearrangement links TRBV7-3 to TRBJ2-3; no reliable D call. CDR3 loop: CASSSGRSDTQYF. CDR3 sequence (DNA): TGTGCCAGCAGCTCTGGACGATCAGATACGCAGTATTTT.